This TCR beta chain was obtained from a study of cytomegalovirus exposure and HLA in healthy donors. A multiplex PCR was run with 60 Vbeta primers and 13 Jbeta primers. Here immunoSEQ multiplex PCR was the method, and the copy in TCRdb shows in-frame clones only, minus some. Of 120,000 to 150,000 clones in the sample, 82% were seen once. The V gene end was trimmed by 1 base and the J gene end by 7 bases; junction bases not matched to a gene: 10. Germline values: CDR1 SEHNR, CDR2 FQNEAQ (reference sequence). CDR3 length equals 18 residues. This rearrangement joins TRBV7-9 to TRBJ2-1; 13 nucleotides line up with TRBD2. Input material: PBMCs. The clonotype comes from a woman aged 40 to 49 in good health and CMV-seronegative. CDR3 region: CASSLEGTSGMMTNEQFF. Here the CDR3 DNA reads TGTGCCAGCAGCTTAGAAGGGACTAGCGGGATGATGACGAATGAGCAGTTCTTC.